The rows below give T cell receptor beta chains drawn from one sample of a study of blood T cell repertoires in COVID-19. The table came from immunoSEQ multiplex PCR; TCRdb's copy has only in-frame clones and leaves some out. The data show about 140,000 clones, with 84% seen just once and 1.5% to 2% held by the top ten. The sample consisted of PBMCs or T cells enriched from blood (not recorded which). The source is a woman between 18 and 29 years old who had been exposed to COVID-19. Each CDR3 is given with its conserved first and last residue. D genes are given only for firm matches. Rows give clone size only sometimes, using once, few, many, or a class for an expanded clone.

CDR3aa	CDR3nt	v_gene	j_gene	abundance	d_gene
CASSETVNTQYF	TGTGCCAGCAGTGAAACGGTCAATACGCAGTATTTT	TRBV6-1	TRBJ2-3	NA	NA
CASSRTGRPSYEQYF	TGCGCCAGCAGCAGGACAGGGAGACCTTCCTACGAGCAGTACTTC	TRBV5-1	TRBJ2-7	NA	TRBD1
CASSDEGRGLSGETQYF	TGTGCCAGCAGTGATGAGGGCAGGGGGCTATCAGGGGAGACCCAGTACTTC	TRBV2	TRBJ2-5	NA	TRBD1
CASSDLRANYGYTF	TGTGCCAGCAGTGATCTTCGAGCTAACTATGGCTACACCTTC	TRBV25-1	TRBJ1-2	NA	NA
CASSLSPGALTGELFF	TGTGCCAGCAGTTTATCGCCAGGGGCGCTCACCGGGGAGCTGTTTTTT	TRBV27	TRBJ2-2	NA	NA
CASSLRTDRTEAFF	TGCGCCAGCAGCTTACGGACAGATAGGACTGAAGCTTTCTTT	TRBV5-1	TRBJ1-1	NA	NA
CASSVGPTWSYTF	TGTGCCAGCAGTGTGGGCCCCACGTGGAGCTACACCTTC	TRBV14	TRBJ1-2	NA	NA
CASSLVAQVKVRGYTF	TGTGCCAGCAGCTTAGTGGCACAGGTGAAGGTTCGAGGCTACACCTTC	TRBV11-2	TRBJ1-2	NA	NA
CASSQEVEGSGGNTIYF	TGTGCCAGCAGCCAAGAAGTGGAGGGCTCGGGCGGAAACACCATATATTTT	TRBV4-2	TRBJ1-3	NA	NA
CASSNLAGGYEQYF	TGTGCCAGCAGCAACCTAGCGGGAGGTTACGAGCAGTACTTC	TRBV6-5	TRBJ2-7	NA	TRBD2
CASSPISGGGNTIYF	TGTGCCAGCAGCCCAATAAGCGGAGGAGGAAACACCATATATTTT	TRBV7-9	TRBJ1-3	few	NA
CASSATLALEQYF	TGTGCCAGCAGCGCGACACTAGCTCTCGAGCAGTACTTC	TRBV3-1/TRBV3-2	TRBJ2-7	once	NA
CASSQDRSGGYTF	TGCGCCAGCAGCCAAGACAGGTCCGGTGGCTACACCTTC	TRBV4-1	TRBJ1-2	few	NA
CASSLDTGVYEQYF	TGCGCCAGCAGCTTGGATACGGGAGTCTACGAGCAGTACTTC	TRBV5-1	TRBJ2-7	NA	NA
CASSYRSYNEQFF	TGTGCCAGCAGTTACAGATCCTACAATGAGCAGTTCTTC	TRBV5-8	TRBJ2-1	NA	NA
CASSSFHRGRGYTF	TGCGCCAGCAGTTCCTTCCACAGGGGCCGTGGCTACACCTTC	TRBV10-2	TRBJ1-2	NA	TRBD1
CASIRDSNSPLHF	TGTGCCAGTATCCGGGACAGTAATTCACCCCTCCACTTT	TRBV19	TRBJ1-6	NA	TRBD1
CASSLRLQDRGELFF	TGCGCCAGCAGCCTCCGATTACAGGACCGCGGGGAGCTGTTTTTT	TRBV4-1	TRBJ2-2	NA	NA
CASSSIPTSGGGNEQFF	TGTGCCAGCAGTTCTATTCCGACTAGCGGGGGCGGGAATGAGCAGTTCTTC	TRBV28	TRBJ2-1	few	TRBD2
CSAVTGQDSNQPQHF	TGCAGCGCAGTCACCGGACAGGATAGCAATCAGCCCCAGCATTTT	TRBV29-1	TRBJ1-5	NA	TRBD1
CASSVGGTSSSLFF	TGTGCCAGCAGCGTAGGAGGGACTAGCAGTAGTCTGTTCTTC	TRBV9	TRBJ2-1	NA	TRBD2
CASSQSGTGDIEQYF	TGTGCCAGCAGTCAATCCGGGACAGGGGATATCGAGCAGTACTTC	TRBV6-2/TRBV6-3	TRBJ2-7	NA	TRBD1
CASSSYGQGVYNEQFF	TGTGCCAGCAGTTCCTACGGACAGGGAGTTTACAATGAGCAGTTCTTC	TRBV6-2/TRBV6-3	TRBJ2-1	NA	TRBD1
CASSLGPTGNVENTEAFF	TGTGCCAGCAGCTTAGGCCCGACAGGGAATGTAGAGAACACTGAAGCTTTCTTT	TRBV7-8	TRBJ1-1	NA	TRBD1
CASRSTDTRHEAFF	TGTGCCAGCAGGTCGACGGACACGCGACATGAAGCTTTCTTT	TRBV27	TRBJ1-1	NA	NA
CASSLDGVYGYTF	TGTGCCAGCAGTTTAGACGGGGTCTATGGCTACACCTTC	TRBV12-3/TRBV12-4	TRBJ1-2	NA	NA
CASRLTGGEETQYF	TGTGCCAGCAGGCTTACAGGGGGCGAAGAGACCCAGTACTTC	TRBV28	TRBJ2-5	NA	TRBD1
CASSNWRGQVYTF	TGTGCCAGTAGTAATTGGAGAGGGCAAGTCTACACCTTC	TRBV19	TRBJ1-2	NA	NA
CATSDSGTSANEQFF	TGTGCCACCAGTGACTCCGGGACTAGCGCCAATGAGCAGTTCTTC	TRBV24-1	TRBJ2-1	NA	TRBD2
CASSLGTGMGTEAFF	TGCGCCAGCAGCTTGGGCACAGGGATGGGCACTGAAGCTTTCTTT	TRBV5-1	TRBJ1-1	NA	NA
CASSSQGPSYEQYF	TGCGCCAGCAGCTCACAGGGCCCGTCCTACGAGCAGTACTTC	TRBV5-1	TRBJ2-7	NA	NA
CASSPVPGLARGEQFF	TGTGCCAGCAGTCCCGTCCCGGGACTAGCCAGGGGTGAGCAGTTCTTC	TRBV28	TRBJ2-1	NA	TRBD2
CASSQSGTSYEQYF	TGCGCCAGCAGTCAATCAGGGACATCCTACGAGCAGTACTTC	TRBV23-1	TRBJ2-7	NA	NA
CASSWAGYGYTF	TGTGCCAGCAGTTGGGCGGGATATGGCTACACCTTC	TRBV12-3/TRBV12-4	TRBJ1-2	NA	NA
CASSEAGQDNSPLHF	TGTGCCAGCAGTGAGGCGGGACAGGATAATTCACCCCTCCACTTT	TRBV25-1	TRBJ1-6	NA	TRBD1
CASSEGWTGGLSGNTIYF	TGTGCCAGCAGTGAAGGGTGGACGGGGGGTCTATCTGGAAACACCATATATTTT	TRBV2	TRBJ1-3	NA	NA
CASSSSLRPNTEAFF	TGTGCCAGCAGTTCCTCGCTACGTCCGAACACTGAAGCTTTCTTT	TRBV6-6	TRBJ1-1	NA	NA
CGGGSGNTIYF	TGTGGGGGGGGATCTGGAAACACCATATATTTT	TRBV28	TRBJ1-3	NA	NA
CASSLRGTWTGELFF	TGTGCCAGCAGCTTGAGGGGGACGTGGACCGGGGAGCTGTTTTTT	TRBV5-4	TRBJ2-2	NA	NA
CATTGRGHSYEQYF	TGTGCCACCACCGGAAGGGGTCACTCCTACGAGCAGTACTTC	TRBV5-4	TRBJ2-7	NA	NA
CASSEGQKNNEQFF	TGTGCCAGCAGTGAGGGACAGAAAAACAATGAGCAGTTCTTC	TRBV25-1	TRBJ2-1	NA	TRBD1